The next 11 T cell receptor beta chains were all read from a single sample in a study of PD-L1 blockade in urothelial cancer (dated by TCRdb to about 2017). The time point label of this sample denotes: pretreatment peripheral blood. Libraries were built with the immunoSEQ multiplex PCR assay. TCRdb took this table from immuneACCESS and kept in-frame rearrangements with V and J called. Such tables lack part of the clones; where checked against another copy, unresolved V genes explain under half of the gap, and the rest is unexplained. A total of 130,000 or so clones appear in this sample, about 81% of them only once. The top ten clones comprise around 3.2% of the sample. The input for sequencing was PBMCs, taken around atezolizumab (anti-PD-L1) treatment. The receptors were gathered from a man aged 45 to 65 with urothelial cancer.

In its sample, this clone was seen a few times. A junction end diverges from the germline sequence, so it may reflect a read error. This chain links TRBV7-7 with TRBJ2-3; D is uncertain. This CDR3 comprises 14 residues. Germline assignment: CDR1 SSHAT and CDR2 FNYEAQ (reference sequence). The CDR3 bases are TGTGCTAGCAGCCTAAACTTCGGCACAGATACGCAGTATTTT. Its translation is CASSLNFGTDTQYF. Drawing the rest from reference TRBV7-7 and TRBJ2-3, the complete variable domain is GAGVSQSPRYKVTKRGQDVTLRCDPISSHATLYWYQQALGQGPEFLTYFNYEAQPDKSGLPSDRFSAERPEGSISTLTIQRTEQRDSAMYRCASSLNFGTDTQYFGPGTRLTVL.

The gene calls are TRBV15 and TRBJ2-5; no clear D gene. The CDR3 has 13 amino acids. Trimming left V 0 bases short and J 5 bases short, with 7 bases between. Germline CDR1 LNHNV, CDR2 YYDKDF (reference sequence). CDR3 in amino acids: CATSRDLMETQYF. CDR3 DNA: TGTGCCACCAGCAGAGATCTAATGGAGACCCAGTACTTC.

The V and J genes are TRBV7-8 and TRBJ2-7; 9 nucleotides align to TRBD1. CDR1 and CDR2 from the germline V gene are SGHVS and FQNEAQ. Trimming at V came to 3 bases and at J to 2 bases, leaving 2 bases not matched to a gene. This CDR3 is built from 14 residues. The CDR3 reads CASSFRDRAYEQYF. Written as DNA, the CDR3 is TGTGCCAGCAGCTTTCGGGACAGGGCCTACGAGCAGTACTTC. The entire variable domain, with the rest obtained from reference TRBV7-8 and TRBJ2-7, is as follows: GAGVSQSPRYKVAKRGQDVALRCDPISGHVSLFWYQQALGQGPEFLTYFQNEAQLDKSGLPSDRFFAERPEGSVSTLKIQRTQQEDSAVYLCASSFRDRAYEQYFGPGTRLTVT.

The sample holds a few counts of this clone. Written as DNA, the CDR3 is TGCAGTGGGGGACTTCTCTACGAGCAGTACTTC. This encodes CSGGLLYEQYF. The V and J genes are TRBV20-1 and TRBJ2-7; TRBD2 might be the D (6 bases). Germline V lookup: CDR1 DFQATT, CDR2 SNEGSKA (reference sequence). Trimming left V 7 bases short and J 3 bases short, with 10 bases between. This CDR3 region has 11 residues.

This chain joins TRBV9 and TRBJ2-1; maybe TRBD1 (6 bases). V lost 4 bases and J lost 9, with 14 bases in between. The CDR3 extends over 13 amino acids. The germline CDR1 and CDR2 sequences are SGDLS and YYNGEE. CDR3 nucleotide sequence: TGTGCCAGCAGCAATCAAATACAGGGTGAGCAGTTCTTC. This translates into CASSNQIQGEQFF.

This chain joins TRBV2 and TRBJ1-4, with D maybe TRBD1 (5 bases). Trimming removed 4 bases at V and 8 bases at J, with 8 bases between. CDR3 length: 12 residues. Germline V lookup: CDR1 SNHLY, CDR2 FYNNEI. The CDR3 spells CASSAGFEKLFF. CDR3 DNA: TGTGCCAGCAGTGCAGGGTTCGAAAAACTGTTTTTT.

This clone was detected a few times. V and J are TRBV7-2 and TRBJ1-6; 9 bases align to TRBD1. The CDR3 length is 14 residues. With V trimmed by 5 bases and J by 11 bases, 7 bases remained unmatched. CDR1 and CDR2 (germline): SGHTA, FQGNSA. The CDR3 loop reads CASSIPGQGAPLHF. The CDR3 nucleotides read TGTGCCAGCAGCATACCGGGACAGGGCGCACCCCTCCACTTT.

The rearrangement joins TRBV10-3 to TRBJ2-3, with D perhaps matching TRBD1 (6 bases). With 4 bases removed from V and 2 bases from J, the gap between germline ends came to 10 bases. Germline V lookup: CDR1 ENHRY, CDR2 SYGVKD. This CDR3 spans 14 amino acids. The CDR3 coding sequence is TGTGCCATCAGTGGGCAGGGGACCACAGATACGCAGTATTTT. As protein: CAISGQGTTDTQYF.

This clone was found a few times. The J gene is TRBJ2-7, the V gene TRBV28; 7 bases are a match to TRBD1. V trimming: 6 bases; J trimming: 3 bases; junction bases outside the gene matches: 5. The CDR3 consists of 13 residues. Germline lookup yields CDR1 MDHEN and CDR2 SYDVKM. The CDR3 loop reads CASRTGTVYEQYF. In nucleotides, the CDR3 is TGTGCCAGCAGAACCGGGACAGTCTACGAGCAGTACTTC.

The chain joins TRBV19 to TRBJ1-1; the D gene is possibly TRBD1 (5 bases). CDR1 is LNHDA, CDR2 SQIVND, per germline (reference sequence). Between the trimmed V and J ends, which lost 6 bases and 2 bases, there was a span of 16 bases. There are 15 residues in the CDR3. CDR3: CASRNSGLVNTEAFF. CDR3 nucleotide sequence: TGTGCCAGTAGAAACTCAGGGTTGGTAAACACTGAAGCTTTCTTT.

The rearrangement uses TRBV28 and TRBJ1-1; a possible D gene is TRBD1 (5 bases). CDR1 is MDHEN and CDR2 is SYDVKM in the germline V gene. The CDR3 spans 16 residues. The germline V and J ends were trimmed by 3 bases and 1 base, with 15 bases remaining between them. CDR3 in amino acids: CASSFVGAGKNTEAFF. The DNA for the CDR3 is TGTGCCAGCAGTTTCGTAGGGGCGGGGAAGAACACTGAAGCTTTCTTT.